One and the same sample provided the 27 T cell receptor beta chains below, sequenced in a study of beta chain features in type 1 diabetes (dated by TCRdb to the late 2010s). Paper-wide results and their limitations: Type 1 diabetes patients showed a moderate but significant shortening of TCRB CDR3 length in all four CD4+ subsets.

These receptors' antigens are unknown. The library came from the immunoSEQ multiplex PCR assay. The High Capacity cDNA Reverse Transcription Kit was used to reverse transcribe all of the isolated RNA, meaning that expressed TCRB transcripts were what got sequenced. TCRdb provides this immuneACCESS table in a form limited to in-frame rearrangements. Some clones are lacking; in checked studies, under half of them reflect an unresolved V gene, and why the rest are absent is not known. The sample profile shows 250,000 to 300,000 clones; 14% of them were found once. Around 0.016% of the sample belongs to the ten largest clones. Material: naive CD4+ T cells from blood. Explained via the paper, the cell subset or site label denotes: true naive CD4+ T cells. Receptors originate from a man under 40 with type 1 diabetes.

The V gene is TRBV18, the J gene TRBJ2-1; 9 nucleotides agree with TRBD1. CDR1 is KGHSH and CDR2 is LQKENI in the germline V gene. V trimming: 2 bases; J trimming: 3 bases; junction bases outside the gene matches: 2. The CDR3 is made up of 15 amino acids. The CDR3 region is CASSPGTGNYNEQFF. The CDR3 region has the DNA TGTGCCAGCTCACCAGGGACAGGGAACTACAATGAGCAGTTCTTC. Together with reference TRBV18 and TRBJ2-1, the CDR3 gives the full variable domain: NAGVMQNPRHLVRRRGQEARLRCSPMKGHSHVYWYRQLPEEGLKFMVYLQKENIIDESGMPKERFSAEFPKEGPSILRIQQVVRGDSAAYFCASSPGTGNYNEQFFGPGTRLTVL.

There are a few counts of this clone. The V gene is TRBV7-2, the J gene TRBJ1-4; 9 nucleotides agree with TRBD1. With V trimmed by 8 bases and J by 6 bases, 7 bases remained unmatched. The V gene's germline CDR1 is SGHTA and CDR2 FQGNSA. The CDR3 runs 14 residues. CDR3 sequence (DNA): TGTGCCAGCGGATCCGGGACAGGGTATGAAAAACTGTTTTTT. Translated, it gives CASGSGTGYEKLFF. The full variable domain, completed using reference TRBV7-2 and TRBJ1-4, is GAGVSQSPSNKVTEKGKDVELRCDPISGHTALYWYRQSLGQGLEFLIYFQGNSAPDKSGLPSDRFSAERTGGSVSTLTIQRTQQEDSAVYLCASGSGTGYEKLFFGSGTQLSVL.

About this clone itself: Other DNA sequences of this sample code for an identical CDR3. This chain joins TRBV18 and TRBJ2-1; perhaps TRBD1 as D (5 bases). V gave up 0 bases and J gave up 3 bases, with 9 bases separating them. CDR1 is KGHSH and CDR2 is LQKENI in the germline V gene. This CDR3 has 15 residues. The CDR3 reads CASSPPGQGYNEQFF. Here the CDR3 DNA reads TGTGCCAGCTCACCACCAGGTCAGGGCTACAATGAGCAGTTCTTC.

This clone has only one observation. CDR3 region: CASSGTRGIQTQYF. CDR3 DNA sequence: TGTGCCAGCAGTGGGACTAGGGGAATTCAGACCCAGTACTTC. The chain joins TRBV6-1 to TRBJ2-5; 7 bases line up with TRBD2. Germline values: CDR1 MNHNS, CDR2 SASEGT. The length of the CDR3 is 14 residues. V shed 4 bases, J shed 6 bases, and the junction held 8 bases outside the gene matches.

This clone occurred a few times. J is TRBJ2-3 and V is TRBV10-3; TRBD1 agrees at 8 bases. Trimming removed 5 bases from V and 5 bases from J; junction bases left unmatched: 3. CDR3 size: 13 residues. Germline V gene data show CDR1 as ENHRY and CDR2 as SYGVKD. The chain's CDR3 is CAISRTGRDTQYF. The CDR3 nucleotides read TGTGCCATCAGTAGGACAGGGCGAGATACGCAGTATTTT.

The chain links TRBV10-3 to TRBJ2-5; D might be TRBD1 (6 bases). This CDR3 contains 14 residues. The V gene lost 4 bases and the J gene lost 3 bases, with 12 bases spanning the gap. Germline V gene data show CDR1 as ENHRY and CDR2 as SYGVKD. CDR3 region: CAISGRRTEETQYF. For the CDR3, the DNA is TGTGCCATCAGTGGCCGCAGGACAGAAGAGACCCAGTACTTC.

This clone has just a few counts. This chain connects TRBV29-1 to TRBJ2-3; 8 bases align to TRBD2. The CDR3 length is 14 residues. V lost 7 bases and J lost 6; bases outside the gene matches: 12. The germline gives CDR1 SQVTM, CDR2 ANQGSEA. CDR3 amino acids: CSAGSGSGADTQYF. The CDR3 coding sequence is TGCAGCGCCGGGAGCGGGAGTGGAGCGGATACGCAGTATTTT.

This clone was seen a few times. The chain links TRBV15 to TRBJ2-1, with TRBD1 matching 7 bases. The V gene's germline CDR1 is LNHNV and CDR2 YYDKDF (reference sequence). CDR3 length: 16 amino acids. V shed 0 bases and J 6 bases; nucleotides not matched to a gene: 8. The CDR3 protein is CATSRDHRGRGNEQFF. The CDR3 DNA is TGTGCCACCAGCAGAGATCACAGGGGAAGAGGCAATGAGCAGTTCTTC.

The chain couples TRBV19 to TRBJ2-1; 10 nucleotides match TRBD2. Germline V gives CDR1 LNHDA, CDR2 SQIVND (reference sequence). The CDR3 consists of 14 residues. V lost 3 bases, J lost 10 bases, and 6 bases stayed unmatched. The CDR3 bases are TGTGCCAGTAGTATGGGCAGCGGGAGGGTAGAGCAGTTCTTC. Protein: CASSMGSGRVEQFF. The full variable domain, with the rest looked up from reference TRBV19 and TRBJ2-1, is DGGITQSPKYLFRKEGQNVTLSCEQNLNHDAMYWYRQDPGQGLRLIYYSQIVNDFQKGDIAEGYSVSREKKESFPLTVTSAQKNPTAFYLCASSMGSGRVEQFFGPGTRLTVL.

The rearrangement uses TRBV6-5 and TRBJ2-1; no definite D call. V gave up 6 bases and J gave up 9 bases, with 12 bases separating them. Germline-derived CDR1 and CDR2 are MNHEY and SVGAGI. The CDR3 consists of 12 residues. The CDR3 sequence: CASRRPSREQFF. DNA for the CDR3: TGTGCCAGCAGGAGGCCGTCGCGTGAGCAGTTCTTC.

This clone was counted only a few times. V usage is TRBV30 and J usage is TRBJ2-7; D gene unclear. This CDR3 contains 12 residues. The V end was cut by 4 bases, the J end by 3 bases, with 10 bases between. From germline, CDR1 is GTSNPN and CDR2 SVGIG (reference sequence). Here the CDR3 DNA reads TGTGCCTGGACCCCCTTCCGCTACGAGCAGTACTTC. This translates into CAWTPFRYEQYF.

This clone was seen only a few times. This chain uses TRBV28 with TRBJ2-1, with 8 bases aligning to TRBD2. The ends lost 9 bases at V and 8 bases at J; junction bases unmatched: 12. CDR3 length: 14 amino acids. Germline V lookup: CDR1 MDHEN, CDR2 SYDVKM. The CDR3 is CASRGSGSNYEQFF. CDR3 bases: TGTGCCAGTCGCGGGAGCGGGAGTAACTATGAGCAGTTCTTC.

The rearrangement links TRBV7-2 to TRBJ2-1, with 8 bases aligning to TRBD2. V lost 5 bases, J lost 7 bases, and 16 bases stayed unmatched. The CDR3 length is 17 residues. CDR1 SGHTA and CDR2 FQGNSA come from the germline V gene. CDR3 amino acids: CASSRGGAEGGFNEQFF. CDR3 DNA: TGTGCCAGCAGCCGGGGGGGAGCTGAAGGTGGGTTTAATGAGCAGTTCTTC.

V usage is TRBV2 and J usage is TRBJ2-4; 8 bases line up with TRBD1. The ends lost 1 base at V and 9 bases at J; junction bases unmatched: 5. The length of the CDR3 is 14 residues. The germline CDR1 and CDR2 sequences are SNHLY and FYNNEI. The CDR3 DNA is TGTGCCAGCAGTGAAGAGGACAGGGATGGCATTCAGTACTTC. Translating it yields CASSEEDRDGIQYF.

J is TRBJ2-4 and V is TRBV2, with 15 bases fitting TRBD2. CDR3 size: 18 residues. Germline assignment: CDR1 SNHLY and CDR2 FYNNEI. V lost 7 bases, J lost 11 bases, and 18 bases stayed unmatched. The CDR3, as DNA: TGTGCCAGCACCTCAAGGGGGACTAGCGGGAGGAACGAACTGGTTCAGTACTTC. Protein sequence: CASTSRGTSGRNELVQYF.

The V call is TRBV18, the J call TRBJ1-5, with a weak D call TRBD1 (6 bases). The germline V gene has CDR1 KGHSH and CDR2 LQKENI. The CDR3 has 14 amino acids. Trimming stripped 6 bases from V and 5 bases from J, with 14 bases between. The CDR3 sequence is CASSPGHLDQPQHF. The CDR3 coding sequence is TGTGCCAGCTCGCCGGGACACCTGGATCAGCCCCAGCATTTT.

The rearrangement uses TRBV18 and TRBJ1-5; D gene unclear. The CDR3 covers 14 residues. V was cut by 1 base and J by 8 bases, with 12 bases left in between. Germline values: CDR1 KGHSH, CDR2 LQKENI. CDR3 region: CASSPREGQEPQHF. In DNA, the CDR3 is TGTGCCAGCTCACCACGGGAGGGCCAGGAGCCCCAGCATTTT.

This rearrangement joins TRBV5-1 to TRBJ2-3; 7 bases map to TRBD2. V trimming: 0 bases; J trimming: 0 bases; junction bases outside the gene matches: 4. This CDR3 has 16 amino acids. The germline V gene has CDR1 SGHRS and CDR2 YFSETQ. The DNA of the CDR3 is TGCGCCAGCAGCTTGGCCGGTAGCGGGAGCACAGATACGCAGTATTTT. Protein product: CASSLAGSGSTDTQYF.

This clone occurred a few times. The chain has TRBV28 and TRBJ2-2; D remains unclear. Trimming took off 6 bases at V and 0 bases at J, with 2 bases between the two ends. Germline assignment: CDR1 MDHEN and CDR2 SYDVKM. The CDR3 runs to 12 residues. This CDR3 reads CASSTNTGELFF. The CDR3 DNA reads as TGTGCCAGCAGCACGAACACCGGGGAGCTGTTTTTT.

The V gene is TRBV4-1, the J gene TRBJ2-1; D possibly corresponds to TRBD2 (5 bases). The V and J ends lost 3 bases and 7 bases respectively, with 22 bases between them. In germline, CDR1 is MGHRA, CDR2 YSYEKL. This CDR3 contains 17 residues. CDR3 loop: CASSQAFSLRSGNEQFF. The CDR3 DNA follows: TGCGCCAGCAGCCAGGCCTTTTCGTTGCGGTCGGGGAATGAGCAGTTCTTC.

The sample holds a few counts of this clone. This sequence joins TRBV28 and TRBJ1-2; D is ambiguous. V gave up 6 bases and J gave up 8 bases, with 13 bases separating them. CDR1 is MDHEN, CDR2 SYDVKM, per germline. The CDR3 covers 12 residues. The CDR3 DNA reads TGTGCCAGCAGCAGGAACTTTGACGGCTACACCTTC. Its protein is CASSRNFDGYTF.

This clone has a handful of counts. The V gene is TRBV29-1, the J gene TRBJ2-1; D is possibly TRBD2 (6 bases). This CDR3 spans 15 amino acids. Germline V gene sequence: CDR1 SQVTM, CDR2 ANQGSEA. V was pared by 6 bases and J by 2 bases, with 17 bases between. This CDR3 is CSVDLRLVAYNEQFF. DNA for the CDR3: TGCAGCGTCGATCTCAGACTAGTCGCCTACAATGAGCAGTTCTTC.

The rearrangement joins TRBV6-1 to TRBJ2-7; TRBD1 agrees at 10 bases. V was pared by 5 bases and J by 4 bases, with 5 bases of the junction left unmatched. CDR1 is MNHNS, CDR2 SASEGT, per germline. The CDR3 extends over 14 amino acids. The CDR3 is CASSQRDRGYEQYF. The CDR3 DNA sequence: TGTGCCAGCAGTCAGAGGGACAGGGGATACGAGCAGTACTTC.

There are a few counts of this clone. V and J are TRBV7-8 and TRBJ2-3; 15 bases agree with TRBD2. Germline assignment: CDR1 SGHVS and CDR2 FQNEAQ. The V gene end was trimmed by 5 bases and the J gene end by 2 bases; junction bases not matched to a gene: 8. There are 18 residues in the CDR3. The DNA for the CDR3 is TGTGCCAGCAGCGCTGGGACTAGCGGGAGGATATCCACAGATACGCAGTATTTT. Its translation: CASSAGTSGRISTDTQYF.

This clone was observed a few times. V usage is TRBV15 and J usage is TRBJ2-6; D gene uncertain. Germline V gene sequence: CDR1 LNHNV, CDR2 YYDKDF (reference sequence). V was trimmed by 3 bases and J by 1 base, leaving 4 bases between them. This CDR3 comprises 14 residues. The CDR3 region has the DNA TGTGCCACCAGCAGCAGGTCTGGGGCCAACGTCCTGACTTTC. Translated: CATSSRSGANVLTF.

This clone was seen more than once but under ten times. J is TRBJ2-3 and V is TRBV5-4; perhaps TRBD2 as D (6 bases). This CDR3 is built from 17 residues. V shed 6 bases and J shed 1 base, with 21 bases lying between them. The germline CDR1 and CDR2 sequences are SGHNT and YYREEE (reference sequence). For the CDR3, the DNA is TGTGCCAGCACCCCTTCCGGGACTCACACCGGCACAGATACGCAGTATTTT. Encoded protein: CASTPSGTHTGTDTQYF.

This clone was counted between two and nine times. CDR3: CASSPGRGSSYNEQFF. For the CDR3, the DNA is TGTGCCAGCAGCCCCGGACGGGGGAGCTCCTACAATGAGCAGTTCTTC. The chain recombines TRBV16 with TRBJ2-1; D possibly corresponds to TRBD2 (6 bases). Looked up from germline, CDR1 is KGHSY and CDR2 is FQNENV. This CDR3 contains 16 residues. The V end was cut by 4 bases, the J end by 0 bases, with 13 bases between.